The 30 T cell receptor beta chains in this list originate from one sample, sequenced in a study of TIL therapy for anti-PD-1-resistant metastatic lung cancer. The time point: pre-treatment sample, taken before nivolumab and TIL therapy. Pleural nodules or supraclavicular lymph nodes made up most of the excised metastases sampled. The libraries were made with immunoSEQ v3. Libraries were prepared by immunoSEQ multiplex PCR; TCRdb keeps only in-frame clonotypes and omits some of them. Of around 100,000 clones listed, less than 70% are singletons. The source was tumor tissue, collected at baseline. Source of these receptors: a person aged 25-85 years with non-small cell lung cancer.

CDR3 sequence reads: CASSQGASGNTIYF. CDR3 nucleotides: TGCGCCAGCAGCCAAGGGGCGTCTGGAAACACCATATATTTT. J is TRBJ1-3 and V is TRBV5-1; TRBD1 is a possible D gene (5 bases). The CDR3 sequence is 14 residues long. The V and J ends lost 4 bases and 1 base respectively, with 9 bases between them. Germline-derived CDR1 and CDR2 are SGHRS and YFSETQ.

This clone was counted between two and nine times. The V and J genes are TRBV7-9 and TRBJ1-1, with TRBD1 as a possible D gene (5 bases). Germline V gene lookup returns CDR1 SEHNR and CDR2 FQNEAQ (reference sequence). The CDR3 loop spans 13 amino acids. With 3 bases removed from V and 7 bases from J, the gap between germline ends came to 12 bases. The CDR3 DNA reads TGTGCCAGCAGCTTCACAGCTCAGGGTGAAGCTTTCTTT. Encoded protein: CASSFTAQGEAFF.

The CDR3 loop reads CASSQDTGTLTYEQYF. CDR3 DNA: TGCGCCAGCAGCCAAGATACCGGGACCCTAACCTACGAGCAGTACTTC. The chain links TRBV4-3 to TRBJ2-7; D assignment may be TRBD1 or TRBD2 (5 bases each). Trimming took 0 bases from V and 2 from J, leaving 14 bases between them. Germline V gives CDR1 LGHNA, CDR2 YSLEER. The CDR3 is 16 amino acids.

V gene TRBV6-4 combines with J gene TRBJ1-2; TRBD1 agrees at 9 bases. Germline V lookup: CDR1 MRHNA, CDR2 SNTAGT. Losses at the gene ends were 5 bases for V and 4 bases for J; bases not matched to a gene: 5. The CDR3 covers 14 residues. This CDR3 is CASSRGQGFYGYTF. DNA of the CDR3: TGTGCCAGCAGTCGGGGACAGGGTTTCTATGGCTACACCTTC.

The chain couples TRBV19 to TRBJ1-1, with TRBD1 matching 10 bases. Germline V CDR1 and CDR2: LNHDA, SQIVND (reference sequence). The CDR3 contains 14 residues. J lost 6 bases, V lost 5 bases, and 6 bases had no gene match. The CDR3 reads CASSWGQGWPEAFF. Written as DNA, the CDR3 is TGTGCCAGTAGTTGGGGACAGGGGTGGCCTGAAGCTTTCTTT. Based on the CDR3 plus reference TRBV19 and TRBJ1-1, the full variable domain is DGGITQSPKYLFRKEGQNVTLSCEQNLNHDAMYWYRQDPGQGLRLIYYSQIVNDFQKGDIAEGYSVSREKKESFPLTVTSAQKNPTAFYLCASSWGQGWPEAFFGQGTRLTVV.

The chain couples TRBV3-1 (or the pseudogene TRBV3-2) to TRBJ2-6; a possible D gene is TRBD1 (6 bases). Germline V gene data show CDR1 as LGHDT and CDR2 as YNNKEL (reference sequence). The ends were cut back, 6 bases at V and 1 base at J, with 10 bases in the middle. This CDR3 comprises 15 residues. Written as DNA, the CDR3 is TGTGCCAGCAGGCAAAGGGGGTCTGGGGCCAACGTCCTGACTTTC. This gives the protein CASRQRGSGANVLTF.

The DNA for the CDR3 is TGTGCCAGCAGTTACTCGGTGCGGCCTCCAAATACGCAGTATTTT. It is translated as CASSYSVRPPNTQYF. The rearrangement uses TRBV6-2 or TRBV6-3 and TRBJ2-3; D not certain. Germline CDR1 and CDR2: MNHEY and SVGEGT. The CDR3 runs to 15 residues. V was cut by 0 bases and J by 7 bases, with 14 bases left in between.

This chain joins TRBV30 and TRBJ2-1; D is perhaps TRBD2 (5 bases). The V end was cut by 3 bases, the J end by 8 bases, with 11 bases between. The CDR3 sequence is 12 residues long. Germline CDR1 GTSNPN, CDR2 SVGIG (reference sequence). CDR3 sequence: CAWSVAEDEQFF. The CDR3 DNA follows: TGTGCCTGGAGCGTGGCGGAGGATGAGCAGTTCTTC.

The V gene is TRBV27, the J gene TRBJ2-1; perhaps TRBD1 as D (5 bases). Germline V gene lookup returns CDR1 MNHEY and CDR2 SMNVEV (reference sequence). V lost 4 bases and J lost 3, with 22 bases in between. This CDR3 region has 18 residues. CDR3 amino acids: CASSSTTGALPGYNEQFF. DNA of the CDR3: TGTGCCAGCAGTTCCACGACTGGGGCTCTCCCAGGCTACAATGAGCAGTTCTTC.

The genes are TRBV3-1 (or the pseudogene TRBV3-2) and TRBJ2-7, with D uncertain. This CDR3 comprises 14 residues. Germline V gene sequence: CDR1 LGHDT, CDR2 YNNKEL (reference sequence). V was shortened by 1 base and J by 0 bases, with 7 bases between the two germline ends. The CDR3 loop is CASSQGRSSYEQYF. The CDR3 nucleotides are TGTGCCAGCAGCCAAGGAAGGAGCTCCTACGAGCAGTACTTC.

The V gene is TRBV23-1, the J gene TRBJ2-3, with 8 bases fitting TRBD2. TRBV23-1 is assigned to the ORF class and has an uncertain function. Trimming at V came to 3 bases and at J to 4 bases, leaving 15 bases not matched to a gene. This CDR3 is built from 18 residues. The CDR3, as DNA: TGCGCCAGCAGTCACCCCGTGACTGGCGGGAGGACCTCAGATACGCAGTATTTT. Protein product: CASSHPVTGGRTSDTQYF.

The chain is built from TRBV5-1 and TRBJ2-1, with 14 bases that match TRBD2. Germline V gene data show CDR1 as SGHRS and CDR2 as YFSETQ. The CDR3 has 16 amino acids. V was pared by 6 bases and J by 9 bases, with 11 bases of the junction left unmatched. In nucleotides, the CDR3 is TGCGCCAGCACAACCGGGACTAGCGGGGGTGCAGCTGAGCAGTTCTTC. Its protein product is CASTTGTSGGAAEQFF.

The V and J genes are TRBV6-6 and TRBJ2-1, with D possibly being TRBD1 or TRBD2 (6 bases each). Trimming shortened V by 6 bases and J by 1 base, and 16 bases separated the two germline ends. Germline V gene lookup returns CDR1 MNHNY and CDR2 SVGAGI (reference sequence). This CDR3 has 16 residues. The DNA for the CDR3 is TGTGCCAGCAGCCCCACAGGGACTGCTTCCTACAATGAGCAGTTCTTC. It translates to CASSPTGTASYNEQFF.

The V call is TRBV12-3 or TRBV12-4, the J call TRBJ2-1; 8 bases are shared with TRBD2. The CDR3 loop spans 13 amino acids. Trimming at V came to 5 bases and at J to 6 bases, leaving 3 bases not matched to a gene. For the CDR3, the DNA is TGTGCCAGCAGTCTCGGGACTAGCAATGAGCAGTTCTTC. Its translation: CASSLGTSNEQFF.

Here the CDR3 DNA reads TGCGCCAGCAGCGATCACAGGGGCGGGGGGTCAGATACGCAGTATTTT. This sequence encodes CASSDHRGGGSDTQYF. The rearrangement joins TRBV5-1 to TRBJ2-3, with D possibly TRBD2 on 8 matching bases. Trimming cost V 4 bases and J 4 bases, with 19 bases left between them. The CDR3 is 16 residues long. Germline CDR1 reads SGHRS; CDR2 reads YFSETQ.

This chain links TRBV18 with TRBJ2-5; D remains unclear. V lost 3 bases and J 6 bases, leaving 8 bases between the germline ends. Looked up from germline, CDR1 is KGHSH and CDR2 is LQKENI. The CDR3 is 12 residues long. The CDR3 coding sequence is TGTGCCAGCTCACCCACTCGACAGACCCAGTACTTC. This translates into CASSPTRQTQYF. The complete variable domain, with remaining parts taken from reference TRBV18 and TRBJ2-5, reads NAGVMQNPRHLVRRRGQEARLRCSPMKGHSHVYWYRQLPEEGLKFMVYLQKENIIDESGMPKERFSAEFPKEGPSILRIQQVVRGDSAAYFCASSPTRQTQYFGPGTRLLVL.

The sample holds many counts of this clone. This chain uses TRBV19 with TRBJ2-7; possibly TRBD2 for D (6 bases). Germline V gene data show CDR1 as LNHDA and CDR2 as SQIVND (reference sequence). This CDR3 has 14 amino acids. V was pared by 3 bases and J by 2 bases, with 11 bases between. CDR3: CASSMGTLAYEQYF. CDR3 sequence (DNA): TGTGCCAGTAGTATGGGGACTTTAGCCTACGAGCAGTACTTC.

The chain couples TRBV6-6 to TRBJ2-7; TRBD1 matches 10 bases. The CDR3 sequence is 16 residues long. Germline-derived CDR1 and CDR2 are MNHNY and SVGAGI (reference sequence). With 2 bases clipped from V and 1 base from J, the junction kept 5 bases outside the gene matches. The CDR3 DNA reads TGTGCCAGCAGTTACGACGGGACAGGGGATTCCTACGAGCAGTACTTC. The encoded protein is CASSYDGTGDSYEQYF.

This clone has just a few counts. This chain joins TRBV4-1 and TRBJ2-1; 15 bases agree with TRBD2. The CDR3 spans 17 residues. Unmatched junction bases numbered 6, after V lost 2 bases and J lost 7 bases. In germline, CDR1 is MGHRA, CDR2 YSYEKL. The CDR3 bases are TGCGCCAGCAGCCAACCGGGACTAGCGGGGGGCCGGAATGAGCAGTTCTTC. Translation: CASSQPGLAGGRNEQFF.

The rearrangement joins TRBV11-2 to TRBJ2-7, with a tentative D call TRBD2 (5 bases). Trimming left V 0 bases short and J 9 bases short, with 15 bases between. This CDR3 has 14 amino acids. Germline V gene lookup returns CDR1 SGHAT and CDR2 FQNNGV. This CDR3 is CASSLDPRDRRQYF. The CDR3 nucleotides read TGTGCCAGCAGCTTAGATCCGAGGGATAGACGGCAGTACTTC.

The chain couples TRBV9 to TRBJ2-7; D uncertain. The CDR3 has 14 residues. The germline V gene has CDR1 SGDLS and CDR2 YYNGEE. The V and J ends lost 3 bases and 2 bases respectively, with 12 bases between them. The CDR3 sequence: CASSASWSTYEQYF. DNA for the CDR3: TGTGCCAGCAGCGCCTCGTGGTCAACCTACGAGCAGTACTTC.

The table lists this clone with many counts. The V and J genes are TRBV24-1 and TRBJ2-7, with D maybe TRBD2 (5 bases). The CDR3 is 12 residues long. V lost 7 bases to trimming and J lost 2 bases, with 8 bases between them. Germline values: CDR1 KGHDR, CDR2 SFDVKD. CDR3 amino acids: CATSAGTYEQYF. CDR3 bases: TGTGCCACCAGCGCCGGGACCTACGAGCAGTACTTC.

This clone occurred a few times. J is TRBJ1-6 and V is TRBV5-8; D may be TRBD1 (6 bases). The CDR3 is 16 residues long. Trimming pared 5 bases from V and 1 base from J, leaving 13 bases between. Germline CDR1 reads SGHTS; CDR2 reads YDEGEE. The CDR3 region is CASRPLRGSYNSPLHF. DNA of the CDR3: TGTGCCAGCAGACCGCTCAGGGGATCCTATAATTCACCCCTCCACTTT.

This chain links TRBV27 with TRBJ1-1, with D possibly matching TRBD1 (5 bases). Germline assignment: CDR1 MNHEY and CDR2 SMNVEV (reference sequence). V was pared by 5 bases and J by 6 bases, with 10 bases between. The CDR3 contains 12 residues. This CDR3 is CASSDPGAEAFF. For the CDR3, the DNA is TGTGCCAGCAGTGACCCGGGGGCTGAAGCTTTCTTT.

This clone appeared a few times. The chain combines TRBV4-1 with TRBJ1-2, with TRBD1 as a possible D gene (5 bases). Germline CDR1 reads MGHRA; CDR2 reads YSYEKL. The CDR3 is 16 amino acids. Trimming cost V 4 bases and J 3 bases, with 18 bases left between them. CDR3 DNA: TGCGCCAGCAGCCCGGCCCCTCAGGGTACCTACTATGGCTACACCTTC. Amino acid sequence: CASSPAPQGTYYGYTF.

The chain links TRBV20-1 to TRBJ2-7; D unresolved. The CDR3 has 12 residues. The V gene lost 3 bases and the J gene lost 1 base, with 7 bases spanning the gap. CDR1 is DFQATT, CDR2 SNEGSKA, per germline (reference sequence). This CDR3 is CSASKSSYEQYF. CDR3 nucleotide sequence: TGCAGTGCTAGTAAGTCATCCTACGAGCAGTACTTC.

In its sample, this clone was seen once. The chain joins TRBV2 to TRBJ2-2; TRBD2 matches at 15 bases. With V trimmed by 6 bases and J by 5 bases, 13 bases remained unmatched. This CDR3 is built from 19 residues. Germline CDR1 reads SNHLY; CDR2 reads FYNNEI. CDR3 loop: CASRFTGTSGRQGTGELFF. The CDR3 DNA sequence: TGTGCCAGCAGGTTTACCGGGACTAGCGGGAGGCAAGGGACCGGGGAGCTGTTTTTT.

The rearrangement links TRBV14 to TRBJ1-4, with D unclear. Trimming pared 1 base from V and 10 bases from J, leaving 7 bases between. The CDR3 spans 12 residues. Looked up from germline, CDR1 is SGHDN and CDR2 is FVKESK. CDR3 in amino acids: CASSQAAAKLFF. The CDR3, as DNA: TGTGCCAGCAGCCAAGCAGCCGCAAAACTGTTTTTT.

The rearrangement uses TRBV18 and TRBJ2-1; 8 nucleotides align to TRBD2. Germline CDR1 KGHSH, CDR2 LQKENI. The length of the CDR3 is 17 residues. Trimming cost V 2 bases and J 12 bases; bases outside gene matches: 18. The CDR3 loop is CASSPGYGGGGPLGQFF. CDR3 coding DNA: TGTGCCAGCTCACCAGGATACGGTGGCGGGGGGCCGTTAGGGCAGTTCTTC.

The V call is TRBV6-2 or TRBV6-3, the J call TRBJ1-5; D remains unclear. The CDR3 has 20 amino acids. The germline V gene encodes CDR1 MNHEY and CDR2 SVGEGT. Trimming shortened V by 6 bases and J by 0 bases, and 27 bases separated the two germline ends. CDR3 amino acids: CASSLTRRHGPRDSNQPQHF. Here the CDR3 DNA reads TGTGCCAGCAGCCTCACACGTCGTCACGGACCGCGAGATAGCAATCAGCCCCAGCATTTT.